This section outlines one T cell receptor beta chain sequence together with its context. As yet, its antigen is unknown. For CDR3 and TCR beta VDJ profiling, genomic DNA was the template used. MiXCR, applied by TCRdb to the reads, yields one record per CDR3 protein. The sample comprises about 200,000 distinct CDR3 sequences, 65% of which are singletons, and around 58% rests with the top ten. Germline CDR1 is LNHDA and CDR2 is SQIVND (reference sequence). The CDR3 runs 13 residues. Trimming took 3 bases from V and 9 from J, leaving 12 bases between them. In patients chosen for sequencing, flow cytometry had shown CD8+CD57+ cell expansion. This sample stems from a study of CD8+CD57+ T cells in acquired aplastic anemia. In the study overall: When averaged, DNA from sorted CD4+ and CD8+ cells came to 3.2 ug. Study outcomes and limitations: Sharing between patients and controls was observed for around 27 CD8+ CDR3 sequences. The CD8+ Simpson's diversity of patients and controls was not significantly different.

The source of this sequence is a human donor with aplastic anemia. Sequenced sample: sorted CD4+, CD8+, or CD8+CD57+ T cells (not recorded which) from PBMCs. V gene TRBV19 combines with J gene TRBJ2-1; D ambiguous. CDR3 amino acids: CASSMVGVSEQFF. CDR3 coding DNA: TGTGCCAGTAGTATGGTCGGAGTGAGTGAGCAGTTCTTC.